These 32 T cell receptor beta chains originate from one sample sequenced in a study of CD8+ T cells in alopecia areata. As for treatment: oral pan-JAK inhibitor, 5-10 mg twice daily. Sequencing templates came from extracted RNA that was reverse transcribed into cDNA. Profiling relied on immunoSEQ multiplex PCR, and the TCRdb table lists in-frame clones only, not all of them. The data contain about 110,000 clones, roughly 55% of them singletons. The sample consisted of CD8+ T cells sorted from blood, taken at week 24, from a patient treated with tofacitinib. Receptors originate from a human donor with alopecia areata.

V is TRBV5-1 and J is TRBJ2-7; TRBD2 aligns across 7 bases. Germline V gene sequence: CDR1 SGHRS, CDR2 YFSETQ. This CDR3 is built from 13 residues. V shed 5 bases and J 2 bases; nucleotides not matched to a gene: 4. The CDR3 nucleotides are TGCGCCAGCAGTGGGAGGGAGACCTACGAGCAGTACTTC. Translating gives CASSGRETYEQYF.

The CDR3 coding sequence is TGTGCCTGGCTCATTTACCCTTCAGAACAAGGTGGCTACACCTTC. This codes for CAWLIYPSEQGGYTF. The rearrangement joins TRBV30 to TRBJ1-2; D remains unclear. CDR1 and CDR2 from the germline V gene are GTSNPN and SVGIG (reference sequence). V shed 5 bases and J shed 7 bases, with 23 bases lying between them. The CDR3 contains 15 residues.

This clone was counted a single time. The chain is built from TRBV6-6 and TRBJ1-2, with D hard to call. The CDR3 extends over 12 amino acids. Germline values: CDR1 MNHNY, CDR2 SVGAGI (reference sequence). V was cut by 6 bases and J by 5 bases, with 10 bases left in between. The CDR3 bases are TGTGCCAGCAGCAGTGACCGATATGGCTACACCTTC. It codes for CASSSDRYGYTF.

In this sample, this clone turned up once. The chain recombines TRBV14 with TRBJ2-1; TRBD2 matches 9 bases. Looked up from germline, CDR1 is SGHDN and CDR2 is FVKESK. The CDR3 extends over 15 amino acids. Trimming took 5 bases from V and 10 from J; bases not matched to a gene: 12. For the CDR3, the DNA is TGTGCCAGCAGCTACGTTAGCGGGGGCGCCGGGGAGCAGTTCTTC. Translation gives CASSYVSGGAGEQFF.

J is TRBJ2-2 and V is TRBV29-1; D unresolved. V was cut by 1 base and J by 0 bases, with 3 bases left in between. The CDR3 covers 13 residues. The V gene's germline CDR1 is SQVTM and CDR2 ANQGSEA. The CDR3 here is CSVEGPNTGELFF. The CDR3 bases are TGCAGCGTTGAAGGTCCGAACACCGGGGAGCTGTTTTTT.

The rearrangement links TRBV27 to TRBJ1-2, with D maybe TRBD1 (6 bases). Germline CDR1 is MNHEY and CDR2 is SMNVEV (reference sequence). The CDR3 is 14 residues long. Trimming took 0 bases from V and 6 from J, leaving 11 bases between them. The chain's CDR3 is CASSLSRGQDGYTF. CDR3 nucleotide sequence: TGTGCCAGCAGTTTATCCAGGGGCCAGGATGGCTACACCTTC.

This clone turned up a few times. The chain is built from TRBV7-9 and TRBJ1-1; D is unresolved. The V gene lost 3 bases and the J gene lost 0 bases, with 8 bases spanning the gap. Germline CDR1 and CDR2: SEHNR and FQNEAQ (reference sequence). The CDR3 is 14 amino acids. In DNA form, the CDR3 reads TGTGCCAGCAGCTTGGGCATCATGAACACTGAAGCTTTCTTT. Protein: CASSLGIMNTEAFF.

The V and J genes are TRBV14 and TRBJ2-7; 7 bases agree with TRBD1. The germline gives CDR1 SGHDN, CDR2 FVKESK. The CDR3 is made up of 15 amino acids. The J segment lost 3 bases and the V segment lost 5 bases, leaving 10 bases of the junction unmatched. The CDR3 nucleotides read TGTGCCAGCAGCGAAGGTTGGACAGGTAACTACGAGCAGTACTTC. Its protein product is CASSEGWTGNYEQYF.

The rearrangement links TRBV9 to TRBJ2-7, with no clear D. The CDR3 covers 13 residues. V was trimmed by 0 bases and J by 3 bases, leaving 7 bases between them. CDR1 and CDR2 from the germline V gene are SGDLS and YYNGEE. DNA of the CDR3: TGTGCCAGCAGCGTAGACAGCTACTACGAGCAGTACTTC. Amino acid sequence: CASSVDSYYEQYF.

The rearrangement joins TRBV5-4 to TRBJ2-7; the D is unclear. The germline CDR1 and CDR2 sequences are SGHNT and YYREEE (reference sequence). V lost 2 bases, J lost 4 bases, and 7 bases lay in between. CDR3 length: 12 amino acids. In nucleotides, the CDR3 is TGTGCCAGCAGCTTTGGCGGATACGAGCAGTACTTC. Translation gives CASSFGGYEQYF.

The J gene is TRBJ2-1, the V gene TRBV29-1, with D perhaps being TRBD1 or TRBD2 (5 bases each). The CDR3 contains 10 residues. Per the germline V gene, CDR1 is SQVTM and CDR2 is ANQGSEA. The V and J ends lost 4 bases and 14 bases respectively, with 12 bases between them. The CDR3 here is CSVAGTREFF. As DNA, the CDR3 is TGCAGCGTTGCAGGGACGAGGGAGTTCTTC.

This rearrangement joins TRBV19 to TRBJ1-5; 7 positions match TRBD1. This CDR3 spans 14 amino acids. Looked up from germline, CDR1 is LNHDA and CDR2 is SQIVND (reference sequence). V gave up 3 bases and J gave up 2 bases; unmatched junction bases: 1. The CDR3 reads CASSMGQRNQPQHF. CDR3 sequence (DNA): TGTGCCAGTAGTATGGGACAGCGCAATCAGCCCCAGCATTTT.

Relative to its sample, this clone is medium-sized. Other DNA sequences in this specimen translate into the identical CDR3. The rearrangement joins TRBV6-4 to TRBJ2-3; 10 bases fit TRBD1. The CDR3 loop spans 15 amino acids. The V gene's germline CDR1 is MRHNA and CDR2 SNTAGT. With 0 bases clipped from V and 4 bases from J, the junction kept 1 base outside the gene matches. CDR3 protein: CASSDSTGGPDTQYF. CDR3 DNA: TGTGCCAGCAGTGACTCGACAGGGGGCCCAGATACGCAGTATTTT.

V usage is TRBV2 and J usage is TRBJ2-1; 11 nucleotides line up with TRBD1. The CDR3 has 14 residues. Trimming removed 5 bases from V and 8 bases from J; junction bases left unmatched: 5. CDR1 SNHLY and CDR2 FYNNEI come from the germline V gene. The CDR3 sequence: CASSRTGGTDEQFF. CDR3 sequence (DNA): TGTGCCAGCAGTCGGACAGGGGGCACGGATGAGCAGTTCTTC.

The V gene is TRBV13, the J gene TRBJ2-5, with D possibly being TRBD1 (6 bases). The CDR3 spans 14 residues. Germline values: CDR1 PRHDT, CDR2 FYEKMQ (reference sequence). Trimming shortened V by 5 bases and J by 3 bases, and 13 bases separated the two germline ends. CDR3 nucleotides: TGTGCCAGCAGCAACCGGGACATCGAAGAGACCCAGTACTTC. It specifies CASSNRDIEETQYF.

CDR3 amino acids: CASSIDPTGELFF. Written as DNA, the CDR3 is TGTGCCAGCAGCATTGACCCCACCGGGGAGCTGTTTTTT. The gene calls are TRBV5-6 and TRBJ2-2; D ambiguous. This CDR3 has 13 residues. The V and J ends lost 4 bases and 4 bases respectively, with 8 bases between them. Germline CDR1 and CDR2: SGHDT and YYEEEE.

This chain joins TRBV6-9 and TRBJ2-3, with D perhaps matching TRBD1 (7 bases). Trimming removed 7 bases at V and 2 bases at J, with 16 bases between. The CDR3 loop spans 15 amino acids. Per germline, CDR1 MNHGY and CDR2 SVAAGI. The CDR3 protein is CASIDREDPTDTQYF. In nucleotides, the CDR3 is TGTGCCAGCATTGACAGGGAGGACCCCACAGATACGCAGTATTTT.

V usage is TRBV5-6 and J usage is TRBJ1-1; D unclear. Germline CDR1 is SGHDT and CDR2 is YYEEEE. This CDR3 contains 12 residues. The V and J ends lost 3 bases and 11 bases respectively, with 14 bases between them. The CDR3, as DNA: TGTGCCAGCAGCTCCGGGCCTTTAGGGGCTTTCTTT. This translates into CASSSGPLGAFF.

The V and J genes are TRBV29-1 and TRBJ1-2, with D unresolved. The CDR3 extends over 13 amino acids. CDR1 SQVTM and CDR2 ANQGSEA come from the germline V gene. V dropped 4 bases and J dropped 8 bases, with 17 bases sitting between them. The CDR3: CSVVTASLEGYTF. The CDR3 DNA is TGCAGCGTTGTTACAGCGAGTCTGGAGGGCTACACCTTC.

The chain recombines TRBV18 with TRBJ1-2, with TRBD1 matching 11 bases. The CDR3 consists of 16 residues. Germline CDR1 KGHSH, CDR2 LQKENI. Trimming removed 0 bases from V and 8 bases from J; junction bases left unmatched: 8. The CDR3 nucleotides are TGTGCCAGCTCACCACCATGGGACAGGGGGGCGAAAGGCTACACCTTC. Amino acids: CASSPPWDRGAKGYTF.

The V and J genes are TRBV5-1 and TRBJ2-3; tentative D call: TRBD2 (6 bases). Germline V CDR1 and CDR2: SGHRS, YFSETQ. V lost 0 bases, J lost 4 bases, and 12 bases lay in between. This CDR3 contains 15 residues. As DNA, the CDR3 is TGCGCCAGCAGCTTGGGGACTAAGGTCCCAGATACGCAGTATTTT. Translating it yields CASSLGTKVPDTQYF.

The rearrangement uses TRBV6-5 and TRBJ1-4; no clear D. Trimming removed 7 bases at V and 8 bases at J, with 5 bases between. This CDR3 region has 10 residues. Germline assignment: CDR1 MNHEY and CDR2 SVGAGI. Written as DNA, the CDR3 is TGTGCCAGCATGGGCGAAAAACTGTTTTTT. Its translation is CASMGEKLFF.

There are a few counts of this clone. This chain joins TRBV13 and TRBJ2-6; 12 bases map to TRBD2. Unmatched junction bases numbered 0, after V lost 0 bases and J lost 3 bases. In germline, CDR1 is PRHDT, CDR2 FYEKMQ (reference sequence). There are 17 residues in the CDR3. The CDR3 sequence: CASSLGTSGGGANVLTF. CDR3 in DNA: TGTGCCAGCAGCTTAGGGACTAGCGGGGGTGGGGCCAACGTCCTGACTTTC.

The V and J genes are TRBV6-6 and TRBJ1-2, with D possibly matching TRBD1 (6 bases). The length of the CDR3 is 15 residues. The germline V gene has CDR1 MNHNY and CDR2 SVGAGI (reference sequence). The ends were cut back, 5 bases at V and 3 bases at J, with 16 bases in the middle. The CDR3 reads CASSPLDSLDYGYTF. The CDR3 nucleotides are TGTGCCAGCAGTCCACTGGACAGTCTCGACTATGGCTACACCTTC.

The V gene is TRBV6-5, the J gene TRBJ2-7; D is unclear. CDR3 length: 13 amino acids. In germline, CDR1 is MNHEY, CDR2 SVGAGI. The V end was cut by 0 bases, the J end by 3 bases, with 6 bases between. CDR3 loop: CASSYSTDYEQYF. In nucleotides, the CDR3 is TGTGCCAGCAGTTACTCGACGGACTACGAGCAGTACTTC.

The gene calls are TRBV7-9 and TRBJ1-2; 9 positions agree with TRBD1. The CDR3 is made up of 15 amino acids. V shed 5 bases and J 2 bases; nucleotides not matched to a gene: 6. Looked up from germline, CDR1 is SEHNR and CDR2 is FQNEAQ (reference sequence). CDR3 bases: TGTGCCAGCAGCCACGGACAGGGGTCGAACTATGGCTACACCTTC. Its protein is CASSHGQGSNYGYTF.

The gene calls are TRBV7-3 and TRBJ2-3; no definite D call. V was cut by 2 bases and J by 6 bases, with 9 bases left in between. Germline CDR1 SGHTA, CDR2 FQGTGA. The CDR3 extends over 13 amino acids. This chain's CDR3 is CASSLDNSDTQYF. CDR3 bases: TGTGCCAGCAGCTTAGACAATTCGGATACGCAGTATTTT.

Concerning this clone: A much larger clone lies a single base off, so this may be a read error. The chain links TRBV4-1 to TRBJ2-5; TRBD1 might be the D (5 bases). TRBJ2-7 explains the end of the DNA better; the J call may be wrong. Germline V CDR1 and CDR2: MGHRA, YSYEKL. The CDR3 contains 14 residues. The CDR3 nucleotides are TGCGCCAGCAGCCAAGATACCCAGGGCTACGAGCAGTACTTC. This encodes CASSQDTQGYEQYF.

The chain combines TRBV13 with TRBJ2-3; a possible D gene is TRBD2 (5 bases). V lost 4 bases to trimming and J lost 3 bases, with 17 bases between them. Germline CDR1 is PRHDT and CDR2 is FYEKMQ (reference sequence). The CDR3 extends over 16 amino acids. Written as DNA, the CDR3 is TGTGCCAGCAGCTCGAGGGAGACTAAACAGACAGATACGCAGTATTTT. The encoded protein is CASSSRETKQTDTQYF.

The chain couples TRBV6-5 to TRBJ2-5; D is perhaps TRBD1 or TRBD2 (5 bases each). Trimming stripped 6 bases from V and 5 bases from J, with 16 bases between. This CDR3 is 14 amino acids long. CDR1 is MNHEY and CDR2 is SVGAGI in the germline V gene. The CDR3 region is CASSRTSWGETQYF. The CDR3 nucleotides are TGTGCCAGCAGCCGAACTTCTTGGGGGGAGACCCAGTACTTC.

Concerning this clone itself: With a much larger clone just one base away, this may be a read error. The CDR3 DNA sequence: TGCGCCAGCAGCCAAGAGCGGGGGGGCCAAGAGACCCAGTACTTC. Amino acids: CASSQERGGQETQYF. V and J are TRBV5-1 and TRBJ2-5, with 10 bases that match TRBD2. The CDR3 spans 15 residues. The V segment lost 4 bases and the J segment 1 base; nucleotides outside the gene matches: 4. CDR1 and CDR2 (germline): SGHRS, YFSETQ.

V and J are TRBV7-9 and TRBJ2-7; TRBD1 aligns across 9 bases. Germline loops: CDR1 SEHNR, CDR2 FQNEAQ (reference sequence). The CDR3 is 16 residues long. V gave up 5 bases and J gave up 4 bases; unmatched junction bases: 12. The CDR3 here is CASSPRDRAPKYEQYF. The CDR3 bases are TGTGCCAGCAGCCCCCGGGACAGGGCTCCTAAGTACGAGCAGTACTTC.